The 12 T cell receptor beta chains given below trace back to one sample, sequenced in a study of identical twins. MiXCR, applied by TCRdb to the 5' RACE reads, yields one record per CDR3 protein. In the table there are 400,000 to 600,000 distinct CDR3 sequences, 20% to 25% of which are singletons. These data were also filed under a second study, of yellow fever vaccine responses in identical twins.

Sample: CD4+ T cells sorted from blood. These receptor sequences come from a woman aged 18 to 35 in good health.

This clonotype was recorded a few times. The genes are TRBV12-3 or TRBV12-4 and TRBJ2-7, with 15 bases identical to TRBD2. The CDR3 is 15 amino acids. J was trimmed by 1 base and V by 6 bases; bases with no gene match: 1. This chain's CDR3 is CASRGTSGGSYEQYF. CDR3 DNA sequence: TGTGCCAGCAGGGGGACTAGCGGGGGGTCCTACGAGCAGTACTTC.

This rearrangement joins TRBV3-1 to TRBJ1-2; D remains unclear. V was shortened by 0 bases and J by 5 bases, with 13 bases between the two germline ends. The CDR3 has 15 amino acids. Germline CDR1 LGHDT, CDR2 YNNKEL (reference sequence). The CDR3 here is CASSQDPSLLYGYTF. CDR3 bases: TGTGCCAGCAGCCAAGATCCATCACTTCTATATGGCTACACCTTC.

This clonotype was detected a few times. The chain carries TRBV11-1 and TRBJ2-3; TRBD2 matches at 11 bases. V trimming: 1 base; J trimming: 0 bases; junction bases outside the gene matches: 6. Germline lookup yields CDR1 SGHAT and CDR2 FQDESV (reference sequence). The CDR3 is made up of 18 amino acids. CDR3 loop: CASSLVGTSGTSTDTQYF. The CDR3 nucleotides read TGTGCCAGCAGCTTAGTTGGGACTAGCGGAACTAGCACAGATACGCAGTATTTT.

The rearrangement links TRBV24-1 to TRBJ1-1, with a tentative D call TRBD1 (6 bases). The V and J ends lost 5 bases and 4 bases respectively, with 22 bases between them. Per germline, CDR1 KGHDR and CDR2 SFDVKD. This CDR3 has 17 residues. The CDR3 region is CATSGGDTGTVGTEAFF. The CDR3 DNA follows: TGTGCCACCAGTGGAGGCGACACAGGGACGGTCGGCACTGAAGCTTTCTTT.

This clonotype was picked up a small number of times. This chain uses TRBV7-6 with TRBJ1-1; D remains unclear. With 4 bases removed from V and 7 bases from J, the gap between germline ends came to 13 bases. Germline V lookup: CDR1 SGHVS, CDR2 FNYEAQ. This CDR3 contains 13 residues. CDR3 DNA sequence: TGTGCCAGCAGCTCCCAGTCGGGCGTTGAAGCTTTCTTT. This translates into CASSSQSGVEAFF.

This clonotype occurred a few times. J is TRBJ2-3 and V is TRBV20-1; no definite D call. Germline CDR1 is DFQATT and CDR2 is SNEGSKA (reference sequence). Trimming cost V 7 bases and J 6 bases, with 11 bases left between them. This CDR3 is 11 amino acids long. CDR3 amino acids: CSVSSGDTQYF. In DNA form, the CDR3 reads TGCAGTGTTTCTAGTGGGGATACGCAGTATTTT.

The chain is built from TRBV29-1 and TRBJ2-5; 11 positions match TRBD1. This CDR3 region has 13 residues. V shed 6 bases and J 4 bases; nucleotides not matched to a gene: 4. In germline, CDR1 is SQVTM, CDR2 ANQGSEA. Written as DNA, the CDR3 is TGCAGCGTCGGGACAGGGGGTATAGAGACCCAGTACTTC. Its protein product is CSVGTGGIETQYF.

The chain is built from TRBV6-2 or TRBV6-3 and TRBJ2-3; D might be TRBD2 (6 bases). V was pared by 3 bases and J by 4 bases, with 14 bases between. CDR1 and CDR2 (germline): MNHEY, SVGEGT. The CDR3 sequence is 15 residues long. The CDR3 loop is CASSYGGTPPDTQYF. Written as DNA, the CDR3 is TGTGCCAGCAGTTATGGGGGGACTCCCCCAGATACGCAGTATTTT.

The chain carries TRBV20-1 and TRBJ2-1; 7 bases match TRBD2. The CDR3 length is 17 residues. Germline CDR1 is DFQATT and CDR2 is SNEGSKA (reference sequence). Trimming took 4 bases from V and 2 from J; bases not matched to a gene: 14. Written as DNA, the CDR3 is TGCAGTGCTACCGGTTGGCGGGAGAAGCTTCCCTACAATGAGCAGTTCTTC. Translating gives CSATGWREKLPYNEQFF.

This chain connects TRBV20-1 to TRBJ1-1; D call uncertain. CDR1 is DFQATT, CDR2 SNEGSKA, per germline (reference sequence). V lost 1 base, J lost 1 base, and 7 bases lay in between. This CDR3 is built from 13 residues. The CDR3 DNA reads TGCAGTGCTAGAGGATGGCAGAACACTGAAGCTTTCTTT. Translation: CSARGWQNTEAFF.

This clonotype was counted between two and nine times. This chain links TRBV20-1 with TRBJ2-3; D may be TRBD2 (6 bases). From germline, CDR1 is DFQATT and CDR2 SNEGSKA (reference sequence). V dropped 4 bases and J dropped 2 bases, with 13 bases sitting between them. The CDR3 covers 14 residues. CDR3 nucleotides: TGCAGTGCTAAAATTAGCGGAATCACAGATACGCAGTATTTT. It translates to CSAKISGITDTQYF.

This clonotype was detected only a few times. The chain combines TRBV15 with TRBJ1-4, with unresolved D. Germline V gene lookup returns CDR1 LNHNV and CDR2 YYDKDF (reference sequence). The CDR3 length is 15 residues. Trimming shortened V by 1 base and J by 6 bases, and 12 bases separated the two germline ends. For the CDR3, the DNA is TGTGCCACCAGCAGAGGTCAGCCGGAGGATGAAAAACTGTTTTTT. Protein sequence: CATSRGQPEDEKLFF.